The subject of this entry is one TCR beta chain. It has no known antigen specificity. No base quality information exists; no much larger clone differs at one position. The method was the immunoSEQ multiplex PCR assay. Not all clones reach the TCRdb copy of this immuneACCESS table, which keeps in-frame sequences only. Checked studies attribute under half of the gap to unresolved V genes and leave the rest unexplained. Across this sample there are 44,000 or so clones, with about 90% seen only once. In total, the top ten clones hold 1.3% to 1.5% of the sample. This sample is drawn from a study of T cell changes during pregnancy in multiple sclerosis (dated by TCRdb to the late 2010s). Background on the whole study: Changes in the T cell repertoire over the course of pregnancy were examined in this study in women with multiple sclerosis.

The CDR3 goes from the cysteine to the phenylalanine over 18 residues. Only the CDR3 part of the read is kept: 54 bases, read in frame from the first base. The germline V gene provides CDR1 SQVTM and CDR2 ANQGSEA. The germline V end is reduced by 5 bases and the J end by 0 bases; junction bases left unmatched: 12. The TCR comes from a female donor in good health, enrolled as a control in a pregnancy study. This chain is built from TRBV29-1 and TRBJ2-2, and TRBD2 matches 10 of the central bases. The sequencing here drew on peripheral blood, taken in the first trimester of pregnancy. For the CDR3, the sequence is CSVRLWTSGRPNTGELFF. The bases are TGCAGCGTTCGGCTATGGACTAGCGGACGCCCGAACACCGGGGAGCTGTTTTTT.